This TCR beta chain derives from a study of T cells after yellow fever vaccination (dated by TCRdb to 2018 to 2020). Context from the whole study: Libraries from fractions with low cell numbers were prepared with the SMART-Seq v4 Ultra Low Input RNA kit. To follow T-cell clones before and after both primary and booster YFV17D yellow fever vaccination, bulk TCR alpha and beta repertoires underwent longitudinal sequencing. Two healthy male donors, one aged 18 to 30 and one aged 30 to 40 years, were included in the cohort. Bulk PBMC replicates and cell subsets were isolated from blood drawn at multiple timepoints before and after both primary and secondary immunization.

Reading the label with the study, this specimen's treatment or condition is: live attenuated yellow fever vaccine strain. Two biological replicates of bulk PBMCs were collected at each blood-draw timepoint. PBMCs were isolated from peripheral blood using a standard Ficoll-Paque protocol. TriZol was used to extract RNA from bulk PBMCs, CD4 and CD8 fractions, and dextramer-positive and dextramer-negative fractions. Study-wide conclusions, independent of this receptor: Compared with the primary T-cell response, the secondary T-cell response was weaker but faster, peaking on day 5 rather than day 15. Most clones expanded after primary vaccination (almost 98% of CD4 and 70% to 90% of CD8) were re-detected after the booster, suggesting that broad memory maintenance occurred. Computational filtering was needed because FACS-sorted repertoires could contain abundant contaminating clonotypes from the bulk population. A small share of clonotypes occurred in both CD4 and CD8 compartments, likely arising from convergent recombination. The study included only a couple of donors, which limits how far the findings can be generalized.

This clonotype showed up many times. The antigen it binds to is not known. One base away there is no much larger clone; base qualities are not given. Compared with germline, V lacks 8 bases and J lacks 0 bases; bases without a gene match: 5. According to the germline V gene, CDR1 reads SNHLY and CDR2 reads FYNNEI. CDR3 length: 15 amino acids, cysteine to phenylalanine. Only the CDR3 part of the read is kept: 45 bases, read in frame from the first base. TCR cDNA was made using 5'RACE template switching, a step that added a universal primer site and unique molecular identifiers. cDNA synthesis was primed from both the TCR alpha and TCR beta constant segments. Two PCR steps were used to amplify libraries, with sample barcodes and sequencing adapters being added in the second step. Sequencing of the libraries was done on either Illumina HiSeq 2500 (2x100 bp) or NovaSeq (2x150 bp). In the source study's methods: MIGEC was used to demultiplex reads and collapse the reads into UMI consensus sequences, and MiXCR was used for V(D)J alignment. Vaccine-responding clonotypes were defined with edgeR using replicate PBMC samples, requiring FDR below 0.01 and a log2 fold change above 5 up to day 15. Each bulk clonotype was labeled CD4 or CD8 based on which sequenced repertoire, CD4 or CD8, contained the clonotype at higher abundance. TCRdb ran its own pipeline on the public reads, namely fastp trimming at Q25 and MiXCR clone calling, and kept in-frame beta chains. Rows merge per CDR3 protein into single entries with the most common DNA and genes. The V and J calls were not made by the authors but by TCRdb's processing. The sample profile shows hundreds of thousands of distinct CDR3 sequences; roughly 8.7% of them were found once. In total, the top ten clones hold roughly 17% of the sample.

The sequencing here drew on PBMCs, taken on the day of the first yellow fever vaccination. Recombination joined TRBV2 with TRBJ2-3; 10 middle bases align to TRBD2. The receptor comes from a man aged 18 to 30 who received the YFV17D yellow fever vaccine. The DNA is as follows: TGTGCCAGCTCCCTAGCGGGGGTGAGCACAGATACGCAGTATTTT. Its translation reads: CASSLAGVSTDTQYF.